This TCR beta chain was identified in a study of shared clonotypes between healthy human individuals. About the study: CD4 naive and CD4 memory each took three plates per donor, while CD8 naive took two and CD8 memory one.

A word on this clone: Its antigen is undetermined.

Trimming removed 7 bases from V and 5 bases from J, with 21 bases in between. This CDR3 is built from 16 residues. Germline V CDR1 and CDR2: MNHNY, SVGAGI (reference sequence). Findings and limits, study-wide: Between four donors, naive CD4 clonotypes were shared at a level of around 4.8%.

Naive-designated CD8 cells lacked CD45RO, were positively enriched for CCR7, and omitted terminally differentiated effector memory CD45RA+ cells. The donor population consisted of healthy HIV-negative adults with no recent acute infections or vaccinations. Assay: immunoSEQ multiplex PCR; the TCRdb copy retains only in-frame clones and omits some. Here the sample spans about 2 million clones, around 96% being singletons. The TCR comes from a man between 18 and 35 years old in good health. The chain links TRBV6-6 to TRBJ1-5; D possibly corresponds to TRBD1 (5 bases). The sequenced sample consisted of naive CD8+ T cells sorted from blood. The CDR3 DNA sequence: TGTGCCAGCACCGACACCGGAGGGACTTTGGATCAGCCCCAGCATTTT. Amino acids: CASTDTGGTLDQPQHF.